The 7 T cell receptor beta chains below come from one sample, sequenced in a study of T cell responses to AZD1222 COVID-19 vaccine. Some clones are missing from TCRdb's copy, which holds only in-frame ones; the method was immunoSEQ multiplex PCR. Among about 170,000 clones, approximately 88% were seen once, and the ten largest hold 0.85% to 1.1%. The source material was peripheral blood, sampled 28 days after the second AZD1222 dose. The receptors originated from an adult who received the AZD1222 COVID-19 vaccine.

This clone has a handful of counts. V gene TRBV5-1 combines with J gene TRBJ1-5; D might be TRBD1 (5 bases). The germline V and J ends were trimmed by 2 bases and 6 bases, with 12 bases remaining between them. This CDR3 contains 14 residues. Germline CDR1 SGHRS, CDR2 YFSETQ. CDR3 sequence (DNA): TGCGCCAGCAGCTTAGGCCAGGGAAGTCAGCCCCAGCATTTT. It codes for CASSLGQGSQPQHF.

The genes are TRBV10-3 and TRBJ1-5; TRBD1 matches at 8 bases. V dropped 5 bases and J dropped 0; count of bases not matched to a gene: 12. CDR1 is ENHRY, CDR2 SYGVKD, per germline. CDR3 size: 18 residues. The CDR3 DNA sequence: TGTGCCATCAGTCGAACAGGGGGTGCTCTCTATAGCAATCAGCCCCAGCATTTT. Amino acid sequence: CAISRTGGALYSNQPQHF.

V and J are TRBV5-4 and TRBJ2-7; D not certain. This CDR3 spans 12 amino acids. The V end was cut by 3 bases, the J end by 7 bases, with 11 bases between. Germline values: CDR1 SGHNT, CDR2 YYREEE (reference sequence). As DNA, the CDR3 is TGTGCCAGCAGCTATGAGTCTGGGGAGCAGTACTTC. Residues: CASSYESGEQYF.

V usage is TRBV12-3 or TRBV12-4 and J usage is TRBJ2-1; D not certain. CDR3 length equals 12 residues. The V gene lost 4 bases and the J gene lost 9 bases, with 10 bases spanning the gap. The CDR3 coding sequence is TGTGCCAGCAGTTACATTAAGGGTGAGCAGTTCTTC. It yields the protein CASSYIKGEQFF.

The chain is built from TRBV19 and TRBJ2-1, with 12 bases that match TRBD2. The CDR3 runs 17 residues. J gave up 8 bases and V 2 bases, and 10 bases lay outside the gene matches. The germline V gene has CDR1 LNHDA and CDR2 SQIVND (reference sequence). CDR3: CASSITSGGLFQYEQFF. The CDR3, as DNA: TGTGCCAGTAGTATAACTAGCGGGGGGCTCTTCCAATATGAGCAGTTCTTC.

The rearrangement joins TRBV4-1 to TRBJ1-3; D not certain. V was shortened by 6 bases and J by 2 bases, with 17 bases between the two germline ends. Germline CDR1 MGHRA, CDR2 YSYEKL. The CDR3 sequence is 16 residues long. In DNA, the CDR3 is TGCGCCAGCAGTCTCGTCGGTAGGAGGACTGGAAACACCATATATTTT. Protein sequence: CASSLVGRRTGNTIYF.

The rearrangement joins TRBV11-3 to TRBJ1-1; TRBD1 might be the D (5 bases). V lost 11 bases to trimming and J lost 4 bases, with 17 bases between them. Germline V gene sequence: CDR1 SGHNT, CDR2 YENEEA. CDR3 length: 13 amino acids. CDR3 bases: TGTGCCGCCCCGCGGGGCGCGGTCACTGAAGCTTTCTTT. Protein product: CAAPRGAVTEAFF. Looking up the rest from reference TRBV11-3 and TRBJ1-1 gives the full variable domain: EAGVVQSPRYKIIEKKQPVAFWCNPISGHNTLYWYLQNLGQGPELLIRYENEEAVDDSQLPKDRFSAERLKGVDSTLKIQPAELGDSAVYLCAAPRGAVTEAFFGQGTRLTVV.